These 28 T cell receptor beta chains came from one sample sequenced in a study of T cell changes during pregnancy in multiple sclerosis. The assay was immunoSEQ multiplex PCR, and TCRdb's table has in-frame clones only and misses some. Of more than 55,000 clones in the sample, 85% to 95% are singletons; the top ten hold 3.5%. The specimen was CD8+ T cells from peripheral blood mononuclear cells, collected in the third trimester of pregnancy. The source is a female donor with multiple sclerosis, enrolled in a pregnancy study.

The rearrangement joins TRBV30 to TRBJ1-2, with D uncertain. CDR3 length equals 15 residues. V dropped 2 bases and J dropped 4 bases, with 17 bases sitting between them. The germline CDR1 and CDR2 sequences are GTSNPN and SVGIG (reference sequence). The CDR3 nucleotides are TGTGCCTGGAGTCCCAAACCCGGCAGGCTCTATGGCTACACCTTC. Translation gives CAWSPKPGRLYGYTF. Variable domain in full (rest from reference TRBV30 and TRBJ1-2): SQTIHQWPATLVQPVGSPLSLECTVEGTSNPNLYWYRQAAGRGLQLLFYSVGIGQISSEVPQNLSASRPQDRQFILSSKKLLLSDSGFYLCAWSPKPGRLYGYTFGSGTRLTVV.

The chain links TRBV11-2 to TRBJ2-1; 7 nucleotides agree with TRBD2. CDR3 length: 16 residues. Unmatched junction bases numbered 7, after V lost 1 base and J lost 4 bases. The V gene's germline CDR1 is SGHAT and CDR2 FQNNGV. The CDR3 DNA follows: TGTGCCAGCAGCTTAGGGGCAAGCGGGAAATACAATGAGCAGTTCTTC. It yields the protein CASSLGASGKYNEQFF.

The chain combines TRBV29-1 with TRBJ1-5; D remains ambiguous. Between the trimmed V and J ends, which lost 4 bases and 4 bases, there was a span of 8 bases. Germline V gives CDR1 SQVTM, CDR2 ANQGSEA. The CDR3 loop spans 12 amino acids. In DNA form, the CDR3 reads TGCAGCGTTGGAACGGGAAATCAGCCCCAGCATTTT. Amino acids: CSVGTGNQPQHF.

This chain connects TRBV27 to TRBJ2-4; TRBD1 aligns across 9 bases. Germline CDR1 MNHEY, CDR2 SMNVEV (reference sequence). This CDR3 comprises 16 residues. V shed 0 bases, J shed 6 bases, and the junction held 6 bases outside the gene matches. The CDR3 protein is CASSLSPGTGLNIQYF. The CDR3 region has the DNA TGTGCCAGCAGTTTATCGCCCGGGACAGGGCTAAACATTCAGTACTTC.

J is TRBJ2-1 and V is TRBV27; 13 positions agree with TRBD2. The CDR3 is made up of 14 amino acids. Losses at the gene ends were 6 bases for V and 8 bases for J; bases not matched to a gene: 4. Germline CDR1 and CDR2: MNHEY and SMNVEV (reference sequence). CDR3 amino acids: CASRPGLAGDEQFF. The CDR3 coding sequence is TGTGCCAGCAGACCCGGACTAGCGGGGGATGAGCAGTTCTTC.

J is TRBJ2-7 and V is TRBV29-1, with D possibly being TRBD1 (5 bases). Germline V gives CDR1 SQVTM, CDR2 ANQGSEA. The V and J ends lost 1 base and 5 bases respectively, with 15 bases between them. There are 14 residues in the CDR3. The CDR3 DNA is TGCAGCGTTGAAGGCTGGGGCTTTGGGAACGAGCAGTACTTC. This translates into CSVEGWGFGNEQYF.

The rearrangement joins TRBV6-5 to TRBJ2-2; 11 positions match TRBD2. The CDR3 is 14 amino acids. After removal of 7 bases from V and 6 bases from J, the junction contained 4 bases not matched to a gene. From germline, CDR1 is MNHEY and CDR2 SVGAGI. DNA for the CDR3: TGTGCCAGCACACTAGCGGGAGAATCCGGGGAGCTGTTTTTT. Amino acids: CASTLAGESGELFF.

The V gene is TRBV13, the J gene TRBJ1-6; 10 bases align to TRBD1. CDR1 and CDR2 (germline): PRHDT, FYEKMQ (reference sequence). Trimming at V came to 5 bases and at J to 7 bases, leaving 2 bases not matched to a gene. The CDR3 spans 14 residues. CDR3: CASSLGQGNSPLHF. Here the CDR3 DNA reads TGTGCCAGCAGCCTGGGACAGGGGAATTCACCCCTCCACTTT.

The chain joins TRBV5-6 to TRBJ2-7, with 7 bases aligning to TRBD1. The junction had 4 bases not matched to a gene; V was cut back by 5 bases and J by 2 bases. The CDR3 is made up of 13 amino acids. Germline V gene sequence: CDR1 SGHDT, CDR2 YYEEEE. The CDR3 region has the DNA TGTGCCAGCAGTTGGGACAGAGCCTACGAGCAGTACTTC. Amino acids: CASSWDRAYEQYF.

The chain uses TRBV5-1 and TRBJ2-5; 11 nucleotides match TRBD2. The CDR3 is made up of 16 amino acids. With V trimmed by 0 bases and J by 3 bases, 4 bases remained unmatched. Germline-derived CDR1 and CDR2 are SGHRS and YFSETQ. Here the CDR3 DNA reads TGCGCCAGCAGCTTGGTGGTAGCGGGAGGGGAAGAGACCCAGTACTTC. Translating gives CASSLVVAGGEETQYF.

This rearrangement joins TRBV5-1 to TRBJ2-1, with 8 bases aligning to TRBD1. Looked up from germline, CDR1 is SGHRS and CDR2 is YFSETQ. There are 16 residues in the CDR3. V dropped 0 bases and J dropped 3; count of bases not matched to a gene: 5. CDR3 region: CASSLVGTGIYNEQFF. The CDR3 DNA follows: TGCGCCAGCAGCTTGGTTGGGACAGGAATCTACAATGAGCAGTTCTTC.

The chain is built from TRBV6-1 and TRBJ2-3; 10 nucleotides match TRBD2. CDR1 and CDR2 (germline): MNHNS, SASEGT. J lost 2 bases, V lost 4 bases, and 6 bases had no gene match. The CDR3 totals 16 residues. The CDR3 here is CASSGLLAGSTDTQYF. The CDR3 DNA follows: TGTGCCAGCAGTGGACTACTAGCGGGGTCCACAGATACGCAGTATTTT.

The chain links TRBV29-1 to TRBJ2-3, with D possibly being TRBD2 (5 bases). Deletions cut 2 bases from V and 4 bases from J, with 10 bases between. Germline CDR1 reads SQVTM; CDR2 reads ANQGSEA. This CDR3 has 13 amino acids. This CDR3 reads CSVERGGADTQYF. In nucleotides, the CDR3 is TGCAGCGTTGAACGCGGAGGAGCAGATACGCAGTATTTT.

The chain combines TRBV6-1 with TRBJ2-5; no definite D call. Trimming took off 4 bases at V and 4 bases at J, with 10 bases between the two ends. Germline CDR1 reads MNHNS; CDR2 reads SASEGT. The CDR3 sequence is 13 residues long. CDR3 residues: CASSVSSGETQYF. CDR3 bases: TGTGCCAGCAGTGTTTCTAGTGGAGAGACCCAGTACTTC.

The chain is built from TRBV5-6 and TRBJ1-2, with 7 positions matching TRBD1. The CDR3 totals 18 residues. Trimming removed 4 bases from V and 2 bases from J; junction bases left unmatched: 17. Germline assignment: CDR1 SGHDT and CDR2 YYEEEE. The CDR3, as DNA: TGTGCCAGCAGCCGATCCACAGGGGTTTGGGACCTGAACTATGGCTACACCTTC. Encoded protein: CASSRSTGVWDLNYGYTF.

The chain couples TRBV6-5 to TRBJ2-2, with 7 nucleotides matching TRBD1. The germline gives CDR1 MNHEY, CDR2 SVGAGI. J was trimmed by 6 bases and V by 6 bases; bases with no gene match: 7. The CDR3 has 14 residues. The CDR3 sequence: CASSRSQGSGELFF. The CDR3 DNA reads as TGTGCCAGCAGCAGATCACAGGGGTCCGGGGAGCTGTTTTTT.

CDR3 amino acids: CASGFGTNTEAFF. The CDR3 DNA is TGTGCCAGCGGGTTCGGGACTAACACTGAAGCTTTCTTT. This chain joins TRBV4-2 and TRBJ1-1; a weak D match, TRBD1 (5 bases). CDR3 size: 13 residues. V was pared by 8 bases and J by 2 bases, with 12 bases between. Germline assignment: CDR1 LGHNA and CDR2 YNFKEQ.

The chain combines TRBV11-2 with TRBJ2-3; D is ambiguous. Trimming cost V 1 base and J 3 bases, with 8 bases left between them. CDR1 and CDR2 from the germline V gene are SGHAT and FQNNGV. There are 14 residues in the CDR3. The CDR3 region is CASSLASGTDTQYF. The DNA of the CDR3 is TGTGCCAGCAGCTTAGCCTCCGGGACAGATACGCAGTATTTT.

V is TRBV6-6 and J is TRBJ2-2; D unresolved. The CDR3 extends over 15 amino acids. Germline CDR1 reads MNHNY; CDR2 reads SVGAGI (reference sequence). V was pared by 2 bases and J by 2 bases, with 9 bases between. The CDR3 spells CASSYRVGNTGELFF. CDR3 nucleotides: TGTGCCAGCAGTTACCGGGTAGGAAACACCGGGGAGCTGTTTTTT.

The chain joins TRBV7-9 to TRBJ1-3, with D maybe TRBD1 (5 bases). V was trimmed by 5 bases and J by 2 bases, leaving 16 bases between them. The CDR3 extends over 16 amino acids. Germline V gene data show CDR1 as SEHNR and CDR2 as FQNEAQ (reference sequence). CDR3 amino acids: CASSPPRGGAGNTIYF. CDR3 coding DNA: TGTGCCAGCAGCCCCCCTAGGGGCGGGGCTGGAAACACCATATATTTT.

The chain uses TRBV6-1 and TRBJ2-1; 7 bases agree with TRBD2. Per the germline V gene, CDR1 is MNHNS and CDR2 is SASEGT. The J segment lost 3 bases and the V segment lost 2 bases, leaving 7 bases of the junction unmatched. The CDR3 is 16 residues long. This chain's CDR3 is CASSENAGALYNEQFF. The CDR3 coding sequence is TGTGCCAGCAGTGAAAATGCGGGAGCACTCTACAATGAGCAGTTCTTC.

This clone was detected once. The rearrangement uses TRBV4-1 and TRBJ2-1; TRBD1 aligns across 8 bases. Germline lookup yields CDR1 MGHRA and CDR2 YSYEKL. The CDR3 is made up of 15 amino acids. V lost 2 bases and J lost 4; bases outside the gene matches: 4. The CDR3 bases are TGCGCCAGCAGCCAATCACAGGGGGTTTACAATGAGCAGTTCTTC. Translation: CASSQSQGVYNEQFF.

The CDR3 region has the DNA TGTGCCAGCAGCGTAGAGGGACAGGGAGGCCACGAGCAGTACTTC. Its protein is CASSVEGQGGHEQYF. V is TRBV9 and J is TRBJ2-7; the match to TRBD1 covers 9 bases. The CDR3 runs to 15 residues. Germline V gene lookup returns CDR1 SGDLS and CDR2 YYNGEE. The V gene end was trimmed by 0 bases and the J gene end by 5 bases; junction bases not matched to a gene: 6.

V gene TRBV27 combines with J gene TRBJ1-1; the D is unclear. The CDR3 spans 16 residues. V shed 2 bases and J shed 4 bases, with 17 bases lying between them. The V gene's germline CDR1 is MNHEY and CDR2 SMNVEV (reference sequence). CDR3 nucleotide sequence: TGTGCCAGCAGTTTAGCTGGGTCGTACAGAGCCACTGAAGCTTTCTTT. This codes for CASSLAGSYRATEAFF.

The chain joins TRBV15 to TRBJ2-4; 7 bases fit TRBD1. Germline CDR1 is LNHNV and CDR2 is YYDKDF (reference sequence). The J segment lost 8 bases and the V segment lost 7 bases, leaving 8 bases of the junction unmatched. The CDR3 sequence is 13 residues long. The CDR3 region is CATNGDSPDIQYF. Written as DNA, the CDR3 is TGTGCCACCAACGGGGACAGTCCGGACATTCAGTACTTC.

The rearrangement links TRBV2 to TRBJ2-5; 8 bases match TRBD2. The J segment lost 1 base and the V segment lost 4 bases, leaving 8 bases of the junction unmatched. CDR3 length: 16 residues. CDR1 is SNHLY, CDR2 FYNNEI, per germline. CDR3 amino acids: CASSAWGLAGQETQYF. The CDR3 coding sequence is TGTGCCAGCAGTGCGTGGGGGCTAGCGGGCCAAGAGACCCAGTACTTC.

The rearrangement links TRBV2 to TRBJ2-1; the match to TRBD1 covers 7 bases. Looked up from germline, CDR1 is SNHLY and CDR2 is FYNNEI. V lost 10 bases to trimming and J lost 2 bases; unmatched junction nucleotides: 8. The CDR3 loop spans 14 amino acids. The CDR3 sequence is CANLDRQTYNEQFF. CDR3 DNA: TGTGCCAACTTGGACAGGCAAACCTACAATGAGCAGTTCTTC. The variable domain in full, completed from reference TRBV2 and TRBJ2-1, reads EPEVTQTPSHQVTQMGQEVILRCVPISNHLYFYWYRQILGQKVEFLVSFYNNEISEKSEIFDDQFSVERPDGSNFTLKIRSTKLEDSAMYFCANLDRQTYNEQFFGPGTRLTVL.

The gene calls are TRBV13 and TRBJ2-7; D may be TRBD1 (6 bases). Germline CDR1 and CDR2: PRHDT and FYEKMQ (reference sequence). V dropped 3 bases and J dropped 3 bases, with 18 bases sitting between them. The CDR3 consists of 16 residues. CDR3 sequence reads: CASSFNTGSGDYEQYF. The CDR3 bases are TGTGCCAGCAGCTTTAACACAGGGAGTGGGGACTACGAGCAGTACTTC.